This paragraph covers one T cell receptor beta chain sequence. The data derive from a study of blood T cell repertoires in COVID-19. Study details: Italy, Spain and the United States were the sources of the convalescent and acute COVID-19 samples. T cells, B-cell-depleted T cells, or PBMCs provided the cDNA or gDNA that served as material.

V gave up 6 bases and J gave up 3 bases; unmatched junction bases: 10. The CDR3 is 15 residues long. Germline lookup yields CDR1 MDHEN and CDR2 SYDVKM. In the authors' methods: Estimates of nucleated cell counts were drawn from the amplification of reference gene primers. Assay: immunoSEQ multiplex PCR; the TCRdb copy retains only in-frame clones and omits some. That table is the source of V, J and clone size, and D and trimming were worked out from the DNA. The data hold about 73,000 clones, with about 83% observed a single time. The sample consisted of peripheral blood. The rearrangement links TRBV28 to TRBJ2-7, with 8 bases that match TRBD1. This TCR was sampled from a woman in her sixties or seventies with acute or convalescent COVID-19. Here the CDR3 DNA reads TGTGCCAGCAGCTCAGAGGCAGGGGGCTTCTACGAGCAGTACTTC. It codes for CASSSEAGGFYEQYF.